The rows below give T cell receptor beta chains drawn from one sample of a study of T cell repertoires in cytomegalovirus infection. TCRdb recomputed calls from the reads with MiXCR, one row per CDR3 protein. The sample shows approximately 490,000 distinct CDR3 sequences, around 11% of them seen only once. Material for sequencing was PBMCs. Receptors were obtained from a human donor in good health (CMV status not recorded). Some clones in this sample may be carry-over from other donors' samples. Each CDR3 is given with its conserved first and last residue. A D gene is named only where the DNA matches it firmly.

D gene: -
CDR3 length: 14
V gene: TRBV29-1
CDR3 protein: CSVEVPGDGNTIYF

D gene: TRBD1
CDR3 length: 13
V gene: TRBV6-1
CDR3 protein: CASKKQGVGEQYF

D gene: -
CDR3 length: 15
V gene: TRBV7-3
CDR3 protein: CASSLTSEEQETQYF

D gene: -
CDR3 length: 14
V gene: TRBV13
CDR3 protein: CASTLGGVGTEAFF

D gene: -
CDR3 length: 15
V gene: TRBV5-4
CDR3 protein: CASSLTPAVYNEQFF

D gene: -
CDR3 length: 14
V gene: TRBV4-1
CDR3 protein: CASSVRLIDQPQHF

D gene: TRBD2
CDR3 length: 14
V gene: TRBV19
CDR3 protein: CASAGSGASYEQYF

D gene: -
CDR3 length: 13
V gene: TRBV12-3/TRBV12-4
CDR3 protein: CASERGAGNTIYF

D gene: -
CDR3 length: 15
V gene: TRBV7-8
CDR3 protein: CASSVTGLRNQPQHF

D gene: TRBD1
CDR3 length: 15
V gene: TRBV2
CDR3 protein: CASSIDRGMNTEAFF

D gene: TRBD1
CDR3 length: 13
V gene: TRBV20-1
CDR3 protein: CSASTGDGSPLHF

D gene: -
CDR3 length: 12
V gene: TRBV20-1
CDR3 protein: CSAEKEPDTQYF

D gene: TRBD1
CDR3 length: 12
V gene: TRBV29-1
CDR3 protein: CSVAQGNSPLHF

D gene: -
CDR3 length: 14
V gene: TRBV5-6
CDR3 protein: CASSATGDQETQYF

D gene: TRBD2
CDR3 length: 17
V gene: TRBV20-1
CDR3 protein: CSAPGTSGIISYNEQFF

D gene: TRBD1
CDR3 length: 16
V gene: TRBV7-2
CDR3 protein: CASSLGGTAASYGYTF

D gene: -
CDR3 length: 13
V gene: TRBV12-3/TRBV12-4
CDR3 protein: CASSFDHTGELFF

D gene: -
CDR3 length: 16
V gene: TRBV7-6
CDR3 protein: CASSLVWGIDTGELFF

D gene: TRBD1
CDR3 length: 12
V gene: TRBV28
CDR3 protein: CASSRTGEEQYF

D gene: TRBD1
CDR3 length: 15
V gene: TRBV20-1
CDR3 protein: CSAHSWDSSLNEQFF

D gene: -
CDR3 length: 14
V gene: TRBV6-4
CDR3 protein: CASSEQSSYNEQFF

D gene: TRBD1
CDR3 length: 19
V gene: TRBV3-1
CDR3 protein: CASSQGRGQGRSGNSPLHF

D gene: -
CDR3 length: 12
V gene: TRBV19
CDR3 protein: CASSIADTGYTF

D gene: -
CDR3 length: 13
V gene: TRBV7-2
CDR3 protein: CASSLDDRNEQFF

D gene: -
CDR3 length: 14
V gene: TRBV7-6
CDR3 protein: CASSLSASTGELFF

D gene: TRBD1
CDR3 length: 13
V gene: TRBV20-1
CDR3 protein: CSAGQGTGYGYTF

D gene: -
CDR3 length: 11
V gene: TRBV19
CDR3 protein: CAGTKGTEAFF

D gene: TRBD1
CDR3 length: 14
V gene: TRBV7-8
CDR3 protein: CASSVDRASYEQYF

D gene: TRBD1
CDR3 length: 13
V gene: TRBV12-3/TRBV12-4
CDR3 protein: CASILTGGVGYTF

D gene: TRBD1
CDR3 length: 15
V gene: TRBV7-2
CDR3 protein: CASSHDRGITYEQYF

D gene: -
CDR3 length: 15
V gene: TRBV11-2
CDR3 protein: CASSSLAPLGNLQFF

D gene: -
CDR3 length: 15
V gene: TRBV28
CDR3 protein: CASSPSQGLNQPQHF

D gene: -
CDR3 length: 14
V gene: TRBV7-8
CDR3 protein: CASSFGGPGNTIYF

D gene: TRBD1
CDR3 length: 18
V gene: TRBV7-8
CDR3 protein: CASSLALQGASMDTEAFF

D gene: TRBD2
CDR3 length: 15
V gene: TRBV12-3/TRBV12-4
CDR3 protein: CASSLAASGSVEQYF

D gene: -
CDR3 length: 12
V gene: TRBV7-9
CDR3 protein: CASSHRDPEAFF

D gene: -
CDR3 length: 12
V gene: TRBV12-3/TRBV12-4
CDR3 protein: CASSPSFRGYTF